These T cell receptor beta chains were read from a single sample in a study of T cell repertoires in cytomegalovirus infection. These receptors are not linked to any known antigen. Via MiXCR, TCRdb re-called the reads, giving one row per CDR3 protein. The data show roughly 310,000 distinct CDR3 sequences, almost 30% seen once. This specimen consisted of cultured PBMCs, obtained from culture after CMV antigen stimulation. The receptors here all came from a human donor in good health (CMV status not recorded). Some clones in this sample may be carry-over from other donors' samples. Each CDR3 is given with its conserved first and last residue. D genes are given only for firm matches. For some rows the clone size is stated as once, few or many, or as a class when expanded; others skip it.

>TRBV7-3|few|TRBD2|TRBJ2-1
CASSQAGVASNEQFF
TGTGCCAGCAGTCAAGCGGGGGTAGCGAGTAATGAGCAGTTCTTC
>TRBV6-1|-|TRBD1|TRBJ1-2
CAIKFGTGGGYTF
TGTGCCATCAAGTTTGGGACAGGGGGCGGCTACACCTTC
>TRBV7-4|few|TRBD2|TRBJ2-1
CASSVGRASNEQFF
TGTGCCAGCAGCGTCGGGAGGGCCAGCAATGAGCAGTTCTTC
>TRBV11-2|few|-|TRBJ2-1
CASSPTWGGGGGQNEQFF
TGTGCCAGCAGCCCAACTTGGGGAGGAGGAGGAGGTCAGAATGAGCAGTTCTTC
>TRBV7-6|many|-|TRBJ1-5
CASSLEGGLGPQHF
TGTGCCAGCAGCTTAGAGGGAGGGTTAGGGCCCCAGCATTTT
>TRBV20-1|few|-|TRBJ2-1
CSARDGGSYNEQFF
TGCAGTGCTAGAGATGGGGGCTCCTACAATGAGCAGTTCTTC
>TRBV5-1|many|-|TRBJ2-3
CASSFGGGNTDTQYF
TGCGCCAGCAGCTTTGGAGGGGGAAACACAGATACGCAGTATTTT
>TRBV7-3|-|TRBD2|TRBJ2-1
CASSNGLAGRNEQFF
TGTGCCAGCAGCAATGGACTAGCGGGACGCAATGAGCAGTTCTTC
>TRBV5-6|many|-|TRBJ1-1
CASSLSSEAFF
TGTGCCAGCAGCTTGTCTTCGGAAGCTTTCTTT
>TRBV29-1|-|-|TRBJ1-1
CSVGDTSTEAFF
TGCAGCGTAGGGGACACGTCCACTGAAGCTTTCTTT
>TRBV12-3/TRBV12-4|-|TRBD1|TRBJ1-2
CASSPTNRGANYGYTF
TGTGCCAGCAGCCCAACAAACAGGGGAGCTAACTATGGCTACACCTTC
>TRBV20-1|many|-|TRBJ1-2
CSPSTAIGGYTF
TGCAGTCCCTCGACGGCAATTGGTGGCTACACCTTC
>TRBV6-6|many|-|TRBJ1-3
CASSYSASSGNTIYF
TGTGCCAGCAGTTATTCGGCGAGCTCTGGAAACACCATATATTTT
>TRBV6-6|few|TRBD1|TRBJ2-3
CASTRGQGGTDTQYF
TGTGCCAGCACCAGGGGGCAGGGTGGCACAGATACGCAGTATTTT
>TRBV6-2/TRBV6-3|few|-|TRBJ2-1
CASIDLADLGGNEQFF
TGTGCCAGCATTGACTTAGCGGACTTAGGAGGCAATGAGCAGTTCTTC
>TRBV20-1|-|TRBD1|TRBJ1-6
CSADNRDSGYNSPLHF
TGCAGTGCGGATAACAGGGACAGTGGGTATAATTCACCCCTCCACTTT
>TRBV11-2|few|-|TRBJ1-2
CASSLEPGNGYTF
TGTGCCAGCAGCTTAGAACCTGGGAATGGCTACACCTTC
>TRBV6-2/TRBV6-3|-|-|TRBJ2-6
CASSSRGGTADYGANVLTF
TGTGCCAGCAGTTCCCGCGGAGGGACCGCCGATTATGGGGCCAACGTCCTGACTTTC
>TRBV29-1|-|-|TRBJ2-7
CSVGASVYYEQYF
TGCAGCGTTGGGGCTAGCGTTTACTACGAGCAGTACTTC
>TRBV7-8|few|-|TRBJ1-6
CASTAASGNSPLHF
TGTGCCAGCACCGCCGCGAGTGGCAATTCACCCCTCCACTTT
>TRBV12-3/TRBV12-4|few|-|TRBJ2-3
CASSLVRGGTDTQYF
TGTGCCAGCAGTTTAGTCAGGGGAGGCACAGATACGCAGTATTTT
>TRBV30|few|-|TRBJ1-1
CAWSVGVNTEAFF
TGTGCCTGGAGTGTTGGGGTCAACACTGAAGCTTTCTTT
>TRBV6-1|few|-|TRBJ2-5
CASSKMALYQETQYF
TGTGCCAGCAGTAAAATGGCCCTGTACCAAGAGACCCAGTACTTC
>TRBV7-9|many|TRBD1|TRBJ1-5
CASSSDRANQPQHF
TGTGCCAGCAGCTCGGACAGGGCGAATCAGCCCCAGCATTTT
>TRBV7-9|-|-|TRBJ1-5
CASSSGPGRQPQHF
TGTGCCAGCAGCTCCGGCCCGGGGAGGCAGCCCCAGCATTTT
>TRBV28|-|-|TRBJ2-6
CASSLPGANVLTF
TGTGCCAGCAGCCTCCCTGGGGCCAACGTCCTGACTTTC
>TRBV11-2|-|TRBD2|TRBJ2-2
CASSQTSEFAGELFF
TGTGCCAGCAGCCAGACTAGCGAGTTTGCCGGGGAGCTGTTTTTT
>TRBV20-1|few|-|TRBJ1-1
CSARDGTANTEAFF
TGCAGTGCTAGAGACGGGACGGCGAACACTGAAGCTTTCTTT
>TRBV6-1|few|-|TRBJ1-3
CASSEAVRPYSGNTIYF
TGTGCCAGCAGTGAAGCGGTCAGACCTTACTCTGGAAACACCATATATTTT
>TRBV25-1|few|TRBD1|TRBJ1-2
CASKITGGSGYTF
TGTGCCAGCAAAATAACAGGGGGCAGTGGCTACACCTTC
>TRBV12-3/TRBV12-4|few|TRBD2|TRBJ2-2
CASSGTSGRSTGELFF
TGTGCCAGCAGTGGGACTAGCGGGAGGAGCACCGGGGAGCTGTTTTTT
>TRBV7-9|few|TRBD1|TRBJ2-7
CASSLDQGVYEQYF
TGTGCCAGCAGCCTGGACCAGGGGGTCTACGAGCAGTACTTC
>TRBV7-2|many|-|TRBJ2-1
CASSSRKYNEQFF
TGTGCCAGCAGCTCCCGGAAGTACAATGAGCAGTTCTTC
>TRBV20-1|once|-|TRBJ2-4
CSATWAGLVLNIQYF
TGCAGTGCTACTTGGGCAGGGCTGGTCCTAAACATTCAGTACTTC
>TRBV7-2|-|-|TRBJ2-1
CASSLVNRFPNNEQFF
TGTGCCAGCAGCTTAGTGAACAGGTTCCCCAACAATGAGCAGTTCTTC
>TRBV10-3|-|-|TRBJ1-6
CAISDQDPNSPLHF
TGTGCCATCAGTGATCAGGACCCCAATTCACCCCTCCACTTT
>TRBV6-1|few|TRBD2|TRBJ2-1
CASSTAGGDLNEQFF
TGTGCCAGCAGTACAGCGGGGGGGGACCTCAATGAGCAGTTCTTC
>TRBV9|few|TRBD2|TRBJ2-1
CASSVERLAGVSSYNEQFF
TGTGCCAGCAGCGTAGAGCGGCTAGCGGGAGTTAGCTCCTACAATGAGCAGTTCTTC
>TRBV12-3/TRBV12-4|many|-|TRBJ1-2
CASTTLGTSGYTF
TGTGCCAGCACTACCCTCGGGACAAGCGGCTACACCTTC
>TRBV14|-|-|TRBJ1-6
CASSQDWTNSPLHF
TGTGCCAGCAGCCAAGACTGGACAAATTCACCCCTCCACTTT
>TRBV5-4|-|TRBD1|TRBJ1-2
CASSSDRDRYYGYTF
TGTGCCAGCAGCTCCGACAGGGACCGATACTATGGCTACACCTTC
>TRBV7-6|-|-|TRBJ2-7
CASSSKGSYEQYF
TGTGCCAGCAGCTCTAAAGGGTCCTACGAGCAGTACTTC
>TRBV10-3|-|-|TRBJ1-4
CAIGGNEKLFF
TGTGCCATCGGAGGGAATGAAAAACTGTTTTTT
>TRBV12-5|few|-|TRBJ1-1
CASGQGVTEAFF
TGTGCTAGTGGGCAAGGGGTCACTGAAGCTTTCTTT
>TRBV6-5|-|TRBD2|TRBJ2-5
CASSLTSGGYPSETQYF
TGTGCCAGCAGCTTGACTAGCGGGGGATACCCATCAGAGACCCAGTACTTC
>TRBV19|-|-|TRBJ1-5
CASSIAGLLIYQPQHF
TGTGCCAGTAGTATAGCGGGCCTCCTAATATATCAGCCCCAGCATTTT
>TRBV12-3/TRBV12-4|many|-|TRBJ2-7
CASSWAGLNEQYF
TGTGCCAGCAGTTGGGCAGGGCTCAACGAGCAGTACTTC
>TRBV20-1|-|TRBD1|TRBJ1-5
CSATTGGWQPQHF
TGCAGTGCTACCACAGGGGGCTGGCAGCCCCAGCATTTT
>TRBV7-3|-|-|TRBJ1-1
CASSRSPGDEAFF
TGTGCCAGCAGCCGGTCCCCGGGGGATGAAGCTTTCTTT
>TRBV7-2|few|-|TRBJ1-6
CASSLDRTLNSPLHF
TGTGCCAGCAGCTTAGACAGAACCCTTAATTCACCCCTCCACTTT
>TRBV25-1|-|-|TRBJ1-2
CASSEAANYGYTF
TGTGCCAGCAGTGAGGCGGCTAACTATGGCTACACCTTC
>TRBV2|few|TRBD1|TRBJ2-2
CASSSSGTGGSAGELFF
TGTGCCAGCAGTTCTTCCGGGACAGGGGGCTCGGCCGGGGAGCTGTTTTTT
>TRBV10-3|-|-|TRBJ2-2
CAIGQGTGELFF
TGTGCCATCGGGCAAGGCACCGGGGAGCTGTTTTTT
>TRBV6-5|few|-|TRBJ1-5
CASSYSINQPYQPQHF
TGTGCCAGCAGTTACTCGATTAACCAGCCTTATCAGCCCCAGCATTTT
>TRBV27|-|TRBD2|TRBJ2-1
CASTPRTSGRPTYNEQFF
TGTGCCAGCACTCCTAGGACTAGCGGGAGGCCTACCTACAATGAGCAGTTCTTC
>TRBV7-6|many|-|TRBJ2-7
CASSLVVNSYEQYF
TGTGCCAGCAGCTTAGTGGTGAATTCCTACGAGCAGTACTTC
>TRBV6-5|few|TRBD2|TRBJ2-3
CASSYGLAVTDTQYF
TGTGCCAGCAGTTACGGACTAGCGGTAACAGATACGCAGTATTTT
>TRBV28|-|TRBD2|TRBJ2-5
CASRGLAGSPGETQYF
TGTGCCAGCAGAGGACTAGCGGGCTCTCCAGGAGAGACCCAGTACTTC
>TRBV7-8|-|TRBD2|TRBJ2-5
CASSFGTSGRGRAKTQYF
TGTGCCAGCAGCTTCGGGACTAGCGGGAGGGGACGTGCAAAGACCCAGTACTTC